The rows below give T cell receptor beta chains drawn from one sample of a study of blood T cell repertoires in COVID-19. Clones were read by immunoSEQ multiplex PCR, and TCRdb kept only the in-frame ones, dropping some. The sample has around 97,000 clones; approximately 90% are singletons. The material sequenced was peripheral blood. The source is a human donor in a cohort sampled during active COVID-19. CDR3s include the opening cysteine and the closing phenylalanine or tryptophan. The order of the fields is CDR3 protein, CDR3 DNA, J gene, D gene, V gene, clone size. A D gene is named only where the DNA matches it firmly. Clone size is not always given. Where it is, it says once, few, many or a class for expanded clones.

CASSPGTGSYEQYF | TGTGCCAGCAGTCCCGGGACAGGGAGTTACGAGCAGTACTTC | TRBJ2-7 | TRBD1 | TRBV28 | once
CASSGSTGGVTEAFF | TGTGCCAGCTCAGGTTCGACAGGGGGCGTCACTGAAGCTTTCTTT | TRBJ1-1 | TRBD1 | TRBV18 | NA
CASSPIRDFEPQHF | TGTGCCAGCAGTCCGATTCGGGACTTTGAGCCCCAGCATTTT | TRBJ1-5 | NA | TRBV28 | NA
CSASLRAGVGIQYF | TGCAGTGCTAGTTTGAGAGCGGGGGTGGGCATTCAGTACTTC | TRBJ2-4 | TRBD2 | TRBV20-1 | NA
CASSFGRDSPLHF | TGTGCCAGCAGTTTTGGGAGGGATTCACCCCTCCACTTT | TRBJ1-6 | NA | TRBV6-5 | NA
CASNLRRGGTEAFF | TGTGCCAGCAATCTTAGAAGGGGAGGGACTGAAGCTTTCTTT | TRBJ1-1 | NA | TRBV27 | NA
CASSLALDRGPTNEKLFF | TGTGCCAGCAGCTTAGCATTGGACAGGGGGCCAACTAATGAAAAACTGTTTTTT | TRBJ1-4 | TRBD1 | TRBV7-9 | NA
CASILRGLGDTEAFF | TGTGCCAGCATTTTAAGGGGGTTAGGGGACACTGAAGCTTTCTTT | TRBJ1-1 | NA | TRBV6-5 | once
CASSPLAGADEQFF | TGCGCCAGCAGCCCACTAGCGGGAGCCGATGAGCAGTTCTTC | TRBJ2-1 | TRBD2 | TRBV4-3 | NA
CASSWRLAGPTDTQYF | TGCGCCAGCAGCTGGCGACTAGCGGGACCCACAGATACGCAGTATTTT | TRBJ2-3 | TRBD2 | TRBV5-1 | NA
CASRQQDPFSSYEQYF | TGTGCCAGCAGGCAGCAGGATCCCTTCAGCTCCTACGAGCAGTACTTC | TRBJ2-7 | NA | TRBV12-1 | NA
CASSLAFQFIGTKGPTDTQYF | TGTGCCAGCAGCTTAGCATTTCAATTCATCGGGACAAAGGGCCCCACAGATACGCAGTATTTT | TRBJ2-3 | NA | TRBV7-2 | NA
CASSTNRGLAEAFF | TGTGCCAGCAGCACGAACAGGGGGCTAGCTGAAGCTTTCTTT | TRBJ1-1 | TRBD1 | TRBV11-2 | NA
CASSFYGHENYGYTF | TGTGCCAGCAGCTTTTATGGACACGAGAACTATGGCTACACCTTC | TRBJ1-2 | NA | TRBV5-5 | few
CASSVGSSNQPQHF | TGTGCCAGCAGCGTAGGGAGTAGCAATCAGCCCCAGCATTTT | TRBJ1-5 | NA | TRBV9 | many
CASSQGGGTEAFF | TGTGCCAGCAGCCAAGGCGGGGGGACTGAAGCTTTCTTT | TRBJ1-1 | NA | TRBV3-1/TRBV3-2 | NA